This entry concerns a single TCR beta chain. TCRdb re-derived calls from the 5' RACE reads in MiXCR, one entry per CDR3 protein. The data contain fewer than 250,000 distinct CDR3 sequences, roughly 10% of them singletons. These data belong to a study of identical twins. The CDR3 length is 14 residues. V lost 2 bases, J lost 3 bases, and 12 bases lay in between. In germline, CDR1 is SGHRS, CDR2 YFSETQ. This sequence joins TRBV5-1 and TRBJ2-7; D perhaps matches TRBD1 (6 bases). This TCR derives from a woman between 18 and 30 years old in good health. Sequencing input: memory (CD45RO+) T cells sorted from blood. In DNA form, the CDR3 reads TGCGCCAGCAGCTTAGGGGGTAGTGGCTACGAGCAGTACTTC. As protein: CASSLGGSGYEQYF. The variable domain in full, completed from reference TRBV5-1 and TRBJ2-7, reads KAGVTQTPRYLIKTRGQQVTLSCSPISGHRSVSWYQQTPGQGLQFLFEYFSETQRNKGNFPGRFSGRQFSNSRSEMNVSTLELGDSALYLCASSLGGSGYEQYFGPGTRLTVT.